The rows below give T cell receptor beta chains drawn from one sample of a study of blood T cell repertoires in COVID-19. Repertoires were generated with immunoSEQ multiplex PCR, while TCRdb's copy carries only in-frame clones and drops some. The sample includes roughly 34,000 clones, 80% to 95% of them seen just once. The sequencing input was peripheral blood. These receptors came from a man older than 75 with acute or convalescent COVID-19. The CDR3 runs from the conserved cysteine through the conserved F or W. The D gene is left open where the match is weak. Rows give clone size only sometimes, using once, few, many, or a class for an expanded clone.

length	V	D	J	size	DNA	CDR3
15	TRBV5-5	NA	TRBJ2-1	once	TGTGCCAGCAGCTTGGGCGGGAGCAGGGGCAATGAGCAGTTCTTC	CASSLGGSRGNEQFF
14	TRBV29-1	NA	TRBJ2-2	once	TGCAGCGCTCAAGGGACATCGAACACCGGGGAGCTGTTTTTT	CSAQGTSNTGELFF
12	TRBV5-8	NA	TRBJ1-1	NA	TGTGCCAGCAGGGTGGCCTGGACTGAAGCTTTCTTT	CASRVAWTEAFF
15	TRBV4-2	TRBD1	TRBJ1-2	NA	TGTGCCAGCAGCCAAGATATAGCAGGGGGCGGAGGCTACACCTTC	CASSQDIAGGGGYTF
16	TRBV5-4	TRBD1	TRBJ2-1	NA	TGTGCCAGCAGCTGGGGGGACAGGGAGGGCTACAATGAGCAGTTCTTC	CASSWGDREGYNEQFF
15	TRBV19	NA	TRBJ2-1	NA	TGTGCCAGTAGTATCAGCCAGGGCTCCTACAATGAGCAGTTCTTC	CASSISQGSYNEQFF
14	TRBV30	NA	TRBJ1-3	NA	TGTGCCTGGAGTGTTGGAGGCTCTGGAAACACCATATATTTT	CAWSVGGSGNTIYF
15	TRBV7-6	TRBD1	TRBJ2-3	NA	TGTGCCAGCAGCTTAGCGGCAGGGGGAATAGATACGCAGTATTTT	CASSLAAGGIDTQYF
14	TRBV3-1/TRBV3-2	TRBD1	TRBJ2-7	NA	TGTGCCAGCAGCCTAAGGACAGGGGGCTACGAGCAGTACTTC	CASSLRTGGYEQYF
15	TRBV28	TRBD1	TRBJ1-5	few	TGTGCCAGTACCTCAGGGGGCGATGGCAATCAGCCCCAGCATTTT	CASTSGGDGNQPQHF
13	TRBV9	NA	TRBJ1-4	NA	TGTGCCAGCAGCGGCCTGCAGTCTGAAAAACTGTTTTTT	CASSGLQSEKLFF
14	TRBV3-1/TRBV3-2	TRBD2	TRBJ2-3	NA	TGTGCCAGCAGTCTGGCGGGGGGCGTAGATACGCAGTATTTT	CASSLAGGVDTQYF
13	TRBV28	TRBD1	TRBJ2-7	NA	TGTGCCAGCAGTTTAAACAGGGGTTACGAGCAGTACTTC	CASSLNRGYEQYF
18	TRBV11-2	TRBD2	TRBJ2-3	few	TGTGCCAGCAGCTTAGTTGGGCAGCGGGGGGTTGGCACAGATACGCAGTATTTT	CASSLVGQRGVGTDTQYF
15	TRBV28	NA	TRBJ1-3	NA	TGTGCCAGCAGTTTTAGGGACTCTGTTGGAAACACCATATATTTT	CASSFRDSVGNTIYF
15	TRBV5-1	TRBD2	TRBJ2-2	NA	TGCGCCAGCAGCTTGGAACTAGCGGGCACCGGGGAGCTGTTTTTT	CASSLELAGTGELFF
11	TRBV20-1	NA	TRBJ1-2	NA	TGCAGTGTAGGGCGGGTTGATGGCTACACCTTC	CSVGRVDGYTF
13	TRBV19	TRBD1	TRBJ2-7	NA	TGTGCCAGTAGTAACAGGGGAACCTACGAGCAGTACTTC	CASSNRGTYEQYF
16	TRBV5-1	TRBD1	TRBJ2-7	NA	TGCGCCAGCAGCTTGGGGCCAGGGACAGGGAACTACGAGCAGTACTTC	CASSLGPGTGNYEQYF
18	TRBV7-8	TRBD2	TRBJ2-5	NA	TGTGCCAGCAGCAGGGCTAGCGGGGGGACTCAGTACCAAGAGACCCAGTACTTC	CASSRASGGTQYQETQYF
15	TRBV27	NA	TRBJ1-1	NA	TGTGCCAGCAAAATATCAGGGAGGGGGAACACTGAAGCTTTCTTT	CASKISGRGNTEAFF
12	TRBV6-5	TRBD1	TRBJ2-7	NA	TGTGCCAGCAGAGCAACAGGGGGCGAGCAGTACTTC	CASRATGGEQYF
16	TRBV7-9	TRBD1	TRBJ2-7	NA	TGTGCCAGCAGCATACACAGGGGGGCCGCGACCTACGAGCAGTACTTC	CASSIHRGAATYEQYF
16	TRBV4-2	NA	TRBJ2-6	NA	TGTGCCAGCAGCCAAGACCCACACTCTGGGGCCAACGTCCTGACTTTC	CASSQDPHSGANVLTF
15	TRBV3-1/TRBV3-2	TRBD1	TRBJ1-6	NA	TGTGCCAGCAGCCAGTATCAGGGGGCTGATTCACCCCTCCACTTT	CASSQYQGADSPLHF
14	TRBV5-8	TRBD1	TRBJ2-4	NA	TGTGCCAGCAGCCTGACAGGGTCCAAAAACATTCAGTACTTC	CASSLTGSKNIQYF
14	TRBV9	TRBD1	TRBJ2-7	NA	TGTGCCAGCAGCTACGGACAGGGAACCTACGAGCAGTACTTC	CASSYGQGTYEQYF
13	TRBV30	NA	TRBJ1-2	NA	TGTGCCTGGAGACAGGAATTAGGCTATGGCTACACCTTC	CAWRQELGYGYTF
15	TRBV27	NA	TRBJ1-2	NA	TGTGCCAGCAGTTTATCCCCCCCTAGGATGTATGGCTACACCTTC	CASSLSPPRMYGYTF
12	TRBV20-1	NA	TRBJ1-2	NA	TGCAGTGCTAGTACAGGAGACTATGGCTACACCTTC	CSASTGDYGYTF
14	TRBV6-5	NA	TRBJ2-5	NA	TGTGCCAGCAGGGAGGGGCCCGGCCCGGGGACCCAGTACTTC	CASREGPGPGTQYF
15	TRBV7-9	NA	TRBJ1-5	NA	TGTGCCAGCAGCTCTTTCCTAGGTGGGAATCAGCCCCAGCATTTT	CASSSFLGGNQPQHF
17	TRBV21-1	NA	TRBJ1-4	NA	TGTGCCAGTAGTCTGCGCAGCGGGCCCACAACTAATGAAAAACTGTTTTTT	CASSLRSGPTTNEKLFF
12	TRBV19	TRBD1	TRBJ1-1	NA	TGTGCCAGTAGGACAGGGGACACTGAAGCTTTCTTT	CASRTGDTEAFF
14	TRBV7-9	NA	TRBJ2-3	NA	TGTGCCAGCAGCGGAACAGGAAGCACAGATACGCAGTATTTT	CASSGTGSTDTQYF
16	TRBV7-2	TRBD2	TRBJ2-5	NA	TGTGCCAGCAGCCATAGGCCTAGCGGACCTCAAGAGACCCAGTACTTC	CASSHRPSGPQETQYF
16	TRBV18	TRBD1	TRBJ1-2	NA	TGTGCCAGCTCACCAGGACAGGGGGCGGGTAACTATGGCTACACCTTC	CASSPGQGAGNYGYTF
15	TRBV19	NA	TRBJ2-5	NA	TGTGCCAGTAGTATGGAAAGGTCAATGCGGGAGACCCAGTACTTC	CASSMERSMRETQYF
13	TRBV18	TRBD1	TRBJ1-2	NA	TGTGCCAGCCTACGGGACAGGGGTACCCCCTACACCTTC	CASLRDRGTPYTF
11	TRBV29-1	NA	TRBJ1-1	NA	TGCAGCGTTGGGACAGCGCCTGAAGCTTTCTTT	CSVGTAPEAFF
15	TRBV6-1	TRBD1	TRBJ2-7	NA	TGTGCCAGCAGTGAAGCGACAGGGGGAATCGACGAGCAGTACTTC	CASSEATGGIDEQYF
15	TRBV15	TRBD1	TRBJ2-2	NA	TGTGCCACCAGCGAGGGACAGGCCTACACCGGGGAGCTGTTTTTT	CATSEGQAYTGELFF
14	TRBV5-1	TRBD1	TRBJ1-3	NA	TGCGCCAGCAGCTCGACAGGGACTGGAAACACCATATATTTT	CASSSTGTGNTIYF
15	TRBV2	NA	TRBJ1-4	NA	TGTGCCTGCCGGGGAGGGGTCTCAACTAATGAAAAACTGTTTTTT	CACRGGVSTNEKLFF
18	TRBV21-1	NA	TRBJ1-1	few	TGTGCCAGCACCCAGGGGCGGCAGGGAGAAAGAGGCAACACTGAAGCTTTCTTT	CASTQGRQGERGNTEAFF
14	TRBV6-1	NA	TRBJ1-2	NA	TGTGCCAGCAGTGAACCGGGATTCAACTATGGCTACACCTTC	CASSEPGFNYGYTF
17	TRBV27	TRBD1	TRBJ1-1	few	TGTGCCAGCAGTGCCTGGAGGACAGGGGGAAGGAACACTGAAGCTTTCTTT	CASSAWRTGGRNTEAFF
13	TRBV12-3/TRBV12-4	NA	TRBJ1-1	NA	TGTGCCAGCAGTTTCCAGGGGATCACTGAAGCTTTCTTT	CASSFQGITEAFF
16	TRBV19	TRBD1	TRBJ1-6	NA	TGTGCCAGCGCGGGGACAGGGGGCGTCCTTAATTCACCCCTCCACTTT	CASAGTGGVLNSPLHF
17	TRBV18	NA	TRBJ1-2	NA	TGTGCCAGCTCACCGATCAAACAGGGTCCCCCTATCTATGGCTACACCTTC	CASSPIKQGPPIYGYTF
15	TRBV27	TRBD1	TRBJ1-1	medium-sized	TGTGCCAGCAGTCGGAAGACAGGGTCGTTGTCTGAAGCTTTCTTT	CASSRKTGSLSEAFF
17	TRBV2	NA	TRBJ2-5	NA	TGTGCCAGCAGCGTCCCTCTGCGGGGACGGTACCAAGAGACCCAGTACTTC	CASSVPLRGRYQETQYF
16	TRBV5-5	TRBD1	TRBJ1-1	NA	TGTGCCAGCAGCTCTAGGGGGCAGGGGTTACTTGGTGAAGCTTTCTTT	CASSSRGQGLLGEAFF
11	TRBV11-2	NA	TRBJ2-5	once	TGTGCCAGCAGCTCTCCCGGGGCCCAGTACTTC	CASSSPGAQYF
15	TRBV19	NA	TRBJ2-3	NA	TGTGCCAGTAGTATAGGCAGGGGTGGGACAGATACGCAGTATTTT	CASSIGRGGTDTQYF
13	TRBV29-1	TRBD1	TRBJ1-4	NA	TGCAGCGTTGGACAGGGGGCTAAAGAAAAACTGTTTTTT	CSVGQGAKEKLFF
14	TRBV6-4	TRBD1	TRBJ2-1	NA	TGTGCCGCAACGGGACAGGGGGTCCTAGATGAGCAGTTCTTC	CAATGQGVLDEQFF
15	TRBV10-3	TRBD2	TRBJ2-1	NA	TGTGCCATCAGTGAACTAGCGGGGGACTACAATGAGCAGTTCTTC	CAISELAGDYNEQFF
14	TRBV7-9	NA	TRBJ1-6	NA	TGTGCCAGCAGCTCGGGCCCCGGGATATCACCCCTCCACTTT	CASSSGPGISPLHF
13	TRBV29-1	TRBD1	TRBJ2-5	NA	TGCAGCGTTGGCGGACAGGGTCAAGAGACCCAGTACTTC	CSVGGQGQETQYF